The following is a T cell receptor beta chain sequence with its context. These data are taken from a study of blood T cell repertoires in COVID-19. Study details: Researchers got acute and convalescent COVID-19 samples from the United States, Italy and Spain. PBMCs, B-cell-depleted T cells, or T cells provided the cDNA or gDNA that made up the material.

Original analysis: Scientists estimated how many nucleated cells there were by amplifying reference gene primers. This table comes from immunoSEQ multiplex PCR, and its TCRdb copy is limited to in-frame clones, with some not included. The DNA was the basis for D and trimming; V, J and clone size are from that table. The sample lists just under 350,000 clones, 85% to 90% seen once, with 6% to 8% in the top ten. While infection was still active, Seattle patients were enrolled and then followed longitudinally. The CDR3 totals 14 residues. Germline trimming cut 6 bases from V and 4 bases from J; bases unmatched to any gene: 6. The germline gives CDR1 MNHEY, CDR2 SVGAGI.

Source material: peripheral blood. The sequence derives from a woman between 65 and 79 years old with COVID-19, enrolled during active disease. The chain combines TRBV6-5 with TRBJ1-5; 7 bases map to TRBD1. CDR3 protein: CASSSTGVNQPQHF. CDR3 nucleotides: TGTGCCAGCAGCTCTACAGGGGTGAATCAGCCCCAGCATTTT.